This TCR beta chain was captured in a study of shared clonotypes between healthy human individuals. Germline loops: CDR1 SNHLY, CDR2 FYNNEI. The V gene end was trimmed by 5 bases and the J gene end by 3 bases; junction bases not matched to a gene: 8. CDR3 length: 15 residues. TCRdb keeps only in-frame clones here, not all; method: immunoSEQ multiplex PCR. The data show roughly 2.5 million clones, around nine tenths seen once. Sequenced material: naive CD4+ T cells sorted from blood. The subset here: CD45RA+ positively selected. The clonotype comes from a man younger than 30 in good health. The genes are TRBV2 and TRBJ2-5; 8 positions agree with TRBD1. The DNA for the CDR3 is TGTGCCAGCAGTCCTCAGGGGGCTAGGGAAGAGACCCAGTACTTC. Protein: CASSPQGAREETQYF.